The next 2 T cell receptor beta chains were all read from a single sample in a study of regulatory T cells in long-lasting Graves disease. Researchers made TCR beta libraries by using iRepertoire HTBI primers and running Arm-PCR on CDR3 regions. TCRdb recomputed calls from the multiplex PCR reads with MiXCR, one row per CDR3 protein. The sample has some 490,000 distinct CDR3 sequences, more than 10% seen once; the top ten hold around 9.3%. Described time point: newly diagnosed GD, antithyroid drugs for less than 3 months. Preparation of the TCR library used RNA extracted from PBMCs. This same sample was also taken into another study, of T cells in Graves' hyperthyroidism and ophthalmopathy.

The sequencing here drew on peripheral blood mononuclear cells (PBMCs), taken at new diagnosis, from a patient treated with antithyroid drugs. The source of these receptors is a woman in her 30s with Graves disease.

This clonotype was observed many times. V usage is TRBV27 and J usage is TRBJ2-1; 9 positions agree with TRBD2. Unmatched junction bases numbered 5, after V lost 3 bases and J lost 5 bases. The CDR3 covers 15 residues. Looked up from germline, CDR1 is MNHEY and CDR2 is SMNVEV (reference sequence). The CDR3 loop reads CASSLRTSAHNEQFF. CDR3 DNA: TGTGCCAGCAGTTTGAGGACTAGCGCCCACAATGAGCAGTTCTTC.

The genes are TRBV19 and TRBJ2-2; 7 bases line up with TRBD2. V lost 8 bases, J lost 8 bases, and 17 bases stayed unmatched. The CDR3 runs 16 residues. From germline, CDR1 is LNHDA and CDR2 SQIVND (reference sequence). Written as DNA, the CDR3 is TGTGCCAGTGCGGAGGCAGGGAGGGTTATGTGGGGGGAGCTGTTTTTT. Protein sequence: CASAEAGRVMWGELFF.